Listed here are 22 T cell receptor beta chains from one sample, sequenced in a study of OX40 agonist ivuxolimab in advanced cancers. Assay used: immunoSEQ multiplex PCR; TCRdb lists only in-frame clones, some missing. The sample comprises about 24,000 clones, roughly 80% of which are singletons, and roughly 13% rests with the top ten. The sequenced sample was CD4+ or CD8+ T cells sorted from blood, obtained in a trial of the OX40 agonist ivuxolimab. The receptors here all came from an adult with an advanced solid tumor such as melanoma, head and neck, liver or kidney cancer.

In its sample, this clone was seen a few times. The chain uses TRBV19 and TRBJ1-5; the match to TRBD1 covers 8 bases. Trimming at V came to 3 bases and at J to 4 bases, leaving 8 bases not matched to a gene. The CDR3 loop spans 16 amino acids. Germline lookup yields CDR1 LNHDA and CDR2 SQIVND (reference sequence). CDR3 in DNA: TGTGCCAGTAGTATTATTCCGAGACAGGGGAATCAGCCCCAGCATTTT. It codes for CASSIIPRQGNQPQHF.

This clone came up a few times. This chain uses TRBV7-9 with TRBJ1-6; 10 nucleotides agree with TRBD1. Germline CDR1 reads SEHNR; CDR2 reads FQNEAQ (reference sequence). The CDR3 spans 15 residues. With 3 bases clipped from V and 7 bases from J, the junction kept 3 bases outside the gene matches. The DNA for the CDR3 is TGTGCCAGCAGCTTTAGGGGACAGGGGAATTCACCCCTCCACTTT. This encodes CASSFRGQGNSPLHF.

This clone came up a few times. V usage is TRBV29-1 and J usage is TRBJ2-3; D is unresolved. CDR1 SQVTM and CDR2 ANQGSEA come from the germline V gene. The CDR3 contains 12 residues. The ends were cut back, 1 base at V and 3 bases at J, with 5 bases in the middle. CDR3 nucleotide sequence: TGCAGCGTTGAAGGGGGTACAGATACGCAGTATTTT. Translating gives CSVEGGTDTQYF.

This clone was found once. The rearrangement links TRBV28 to TRBJ1-2; D possibly corresponds to TRBD1 (5 bases). With 3 bases removed from V and 8 bases from J, the gap between germline ends came to 7 bases. The CDR3 spans 11 residues. Germline loops: CDR1 MDHEN, CDR2 SYDVKM. DNA for the CDR3: TGTGCCAGCAGTTTGGGGGAGGGCTACACCTTC. Translating gives CASSLGEGYTF.

The gene calls are TRBV7-9 and TRBJ1-1, with a possible D match to TRBD1 (6 bases). The CDR3 consists of 16 residues. Trimming left V 7 bases short and J 4 bases short, with 22 bases between. Germline V lookup: CDR1 SEHNR, CDR2 FQNEAQ (reference sequence). For the CDR3, the DNA is TGTGCCAGCATCCCACCATCACAGGGTGTCATCACTGAAGCTTTCTTT. Encoded protein: CASIPPSQGVITEAFF.

The J gene is TRBJ1-1, the V gene TRBV30, with D hard to call. The CDR3 spans 14 residues. CDR1 is GTSNPN and CDR2 is SVGIG in the germline V gene (reference sequence). Deletions cut 3 bases from V and 2 bases from J, with 13 bases between. The CDR3 spells CAWSRHGYNTEAFF. CDR3 in DNA: TGTGCCTGGAGCAGACATGGGTACAACACTGAAGCTTTCTTT.

This clone was detected only a few times. The chain joins TRBV28 to TRBJ2-5, with a possible D match to TRBD2 (5 bases). CDR1 and CDR2 (germline): MDHEN, SYDVKM. Trimming stripped 4 bases from V and 1 base from J, with 10 bases between. This CDR3 is built from 14 residues. CDR3 DNA: TGTGCCAGCAGTTCCCGGAGGTTCCAAGAGACCCAGTACTTC. Translated: CASSSRRFQETQYF.

This chain uses TRBV30 with TRBJ2-1, with D possibly matching TRBD2 (5 bases). Germline CDR1 is GTSNPN and CDR2 is SVGIG (reference sequence). Deletions cut 5 bases from V and 4 bases from J, with 15 bases between. CDR3 length equals 14 residues. CDR3: CAWAEGIGYNEQFF. CDR3 coding DNA: TGTGCCTGGGCTGAGGGCATTGGATACAATGAGCAGTTCTTC.

CDR3 coding DNA: TGTGCCAGCAGCTTAGGTTCACAGGGGAAGTCACCCCTCCACTTT. This gives the protein CASSLGSQGKSPLHF. The chain is built from TRBV7-2 and TRBJ1-6, with 7 bases aligning to TRBD1. Trimming took 1 base from V and 10 from J; bases not matched to a gene: 7. Germline CDR1 is SGHTA and CDR2 is FQGNSA. The CDR3 is made up of 15 amino acids.

This clone was seen a few times. The chain uses TRBV15 and TRBJ2-1; 7 positions agree with TRBD2. Germline V gene data show CDR1 as LNHNV and CDR2 as YYDKDF (reference sequence). J was trimmed by 5 bases and V by 0 bases; bases with no gene match: 4. The CDR3 has 15 amino acids. For the CDR3, the DNA is TGTGCCACCAGCAGAGATTCCCGGGGGGACAATGAGCAGTTCTTC. This sequence encodes CATSRDSRGDNEQFF.

This sequence joins TRBV7-6 and TRBJ1-1, with D unclear. Germline assignment: CDR1 SGHVS and CDR2 FNYEAQ. This CDR3 has 12 amino acids. Trimming removed 1 base at V and 9 bases at J, with 9 bases between. CDR3 residues: CASSLEAGKAFF. The CDR3 DNA reads as TGTGCCAGCAGCTTAGAGGCCGGGAAAGCTTTCTTT.

This clone was found once. This chain uses TRBV5-1 with TRBJ2-7; D might be TRBD1 (6 bases). V was cut by 0 bases and J by 0 bases, with 19 bases left in between. This CDR3 is 18 amino acids long. The germline V gene encodes CDR1 SGHRS and CDR2 YFSETQ. The CDR3 sequence: CASSLGGFAGASSYEQYF. CDR3 sequence (DNA): TGCGCCAGCAGCTTGGGGGGTTTTGCAGGGGCGAGCTCCTACGAGCAGTACTTC.

J is TRBJ1-1 and V is TRBV10-1; the D is unclear. This CDR3 spans 13 amino acids. V was pared by 9 bases and J by 0 bases, with 11 bases between. Germline V gene data show CDR1 as WNHNN and CDR2 as SYGVQD (reference sequence). The CDR3 coding sequence is TGCGCCAGTTCCAACTACTTGAACACTGAAGCTTTCTTT. This codes for CASSNYLNTEAFF.

The genes are TRBV11-2 and TRBJ2-2; 9 bases line up with TRBD1. The CDR3 is 16 residues long. J gave up 5 bases and V 3 bases, and 7 bases lay outside the gene matches. CDR1 is SGHAT, CDR2 FQNNGV, per germline. Written as DNA, the CDR3 is TGTGCCAGCAGCTTCCAACAGGGGGCAGGGACCGGGGAGCTGTTTTTT. This gives the protein CASSFQQGAGTGELFF.

This clone is judged medium-sized. The chain employs TRBV10-1 and TRBJ1-1; 7 nucleotides match TRBD1. There are 15 residues in the CDR3. V shed 2 bases and J 1 base; nucleotides not matched to a gene: 4. Per the germline V gene, CDR1 is WNHNN and CDR2 is SYGVQD (reference sequence). This CDR3 reads CASSETGDGNTEAFF. The CDR3 DNA reads as TGCGCCAGCAGTGAGACAGGGGACGGGAACACTGAAGCTTTCTTT.

This chain links TRBV30 with TRBJ1-5; possibly TRBD1 for D (5 bases). There are 15 residues in the CDR3. Germline V gene sequence: CDR1 GTSNPN, CDR2 SVGIG (reference sequence). V lost 0 bases to trimming and J lost 8 bases, with 17 bases between them. The CDR3 reads CAWSVLGQGLKPQHF. The DNA of the CDR3 is TGTGCCTGGAGTGTACTGGGGCAGGGCCTCAAGCCCCAGCATTTT.

This sequence joins TRBV5-1 and TRBJ1-6; 9 bases are a match to TRBD1. The length of the CDR3 is 14 residues. Germline CDR1 reads SGHRS; CDR2 reads YFSETQ. Germline trimming cut 0 bases from V and 12 bases from J; bases unmatched to any gene: 4. In DNA, the CDR3 is TGCGCCAGCAGCTTGGAGACAGGGGGTAAACCCCTCCACTTT. Translating gives CASSLETGGKPLHF.

The chain links TRBV11-2 to TRBJ2-2; a possible D gene is TRBD1 (6 bases). Trimming shortened V by 5 bases and J by 7 bases, and 17 bases separated the two germline ends. CDR3 length: 15 residues. Germline CDR1 reads SGHAT; CDR2 reads FQNNGV. The CDR3 reads CASSPDRSYGGELFF. In DNA form, the CDR3 reads TGTGCCAGCAGCCCCGACAGGTCCTACGGCGGGGAGCTGTTTTTT. The full variable domain, in which reference TRBV11-2 and TRBJ2-2 provide the parts outside the CDR3, is EAGVAQSPRYKIIEKRQSVAFWCNPISGHATLYWYQQILGQGPKLLIQFQNNGVVDDSQLPKDRFSAERLKGVDSTLKIQPAKLEDSAVYLCASSPDRSYGGELFFGEGSRLTVL.

V and J are TRBV23-1 and TRBJ2-4; 7 nucleotides match TRBD1. TRBV23-1 is known as an ORF, though its function is uncertain. The trim removed 0 bases at V and 6 bases at J, leaving 20 bases unmatched. This CDR3 comprises 20 residues. CDR3 in DNA: TGCGCCAGCAGTCAATCAAAAGAAAACGGGACAGATTCTTTTTTAAACATTCAGTACTTC. Protein product: CASSQSKENGTDSFLNIQYF.

The V and J genes are TRBV2 and TRBJ1-6, with D possibly being TRBD1 (5 bases). Germline CDR1 reads SNHLY; CDR2 reads FYNNEI. The CDR3 has 15 residues. Trimming stripped 3 bases from V and 10 bases from J, with 16 bases between. CDR3 sequence (DNA): TGTGCCAGCAGTGATAGGGGTAATGAGGGGTCACCCCTCCACTTT. Translating gives CASSDRGNEGSPLHF.

The chain employs TRBV25-1 and TRBJ2-5, with 12 bases fitting TRBD2. CDR3 size: 17 residues. Losses at the gene ends were 1 base for V and 3 bases for J; bases not matched to a gene: 6. Germline CDR1 reads MGHDK; CDR2 reads SYGVNS. This chain's CDR3 is CASSEFESSGGEETQYF. The CDR3 DNA is TGTGCCAGCAGTGAATTTGAATCTAGCGGGGGGGAAGAGACCCAGTACTTC. Full variable domain (missing parts from reference TRBV25-1 and TRBJ2-5): EADIYQTPRYLVIGTGKKITLECSQTMGHDKMYWYQQDPGMELHLIHYSYGVNSTEKGDLSSESTVSRIRTEHFPLTLESARPSHTSQYLCASSEFESSGGEETQYFGPGTRLLVL.

The table lists this clone with a few counts. V is TRBV30 and J is TRBJ1-1; D gene uncertain. Germline V CDR1 and CDR2: GTSNPN, SVGIG (reference sequence). Trimming pared 5 bases from V and 7 bases from J, leaving 11 bases between. This CDR3 spans 11 amino acids. The CDR3 bases are TGTGCCTGGGGTGACGGTTATGAAGCTTTCTTT. Amino acid sequence: CAWGDGYEAFF.